A single sample gave rise to the 32 T cell receptor beta chains below, sequenced in a study of blood T cell repertoires in COVID-19. Clones were read by immunoSEQ multiplex PCR, and TCRdb kept only the in-frame ones, dropping some. The sample has about 240,000 clones, more than 75% seen once. Specimen: peripheral blood. The receptors were sampled from an elderly man with acute or convalescent COVID-19.

This clone turned up a few times. This chain connects TRBV3-1 (or the pseudogene TRBV3-2) to TRBJ1-2, with D tentatively TRBD1 (6 bases). The CDR3 length is 13 residues. V gave up 1 base and J gave up 5 bases, with 8 bases separating them. Germline CDR1 is LGHDT and CDR2 is YNNKEL (reference sequence). The CDR3 nucleotides read TGTGCCAGCAGCCAAGGACAGGTATATGGCTACACCTTC. As protein: CASSQGQVYGYTF.

J is TRBJ1-2 and V is TRBV5-1; unclear D gene. Trimming removed 0 bases from V and 4 bases from J, with 7 bases in between. Germline V lookup: CDR1 SGHRS, CDR2 YFSETQ. The CDR3 has 13 residues. The CDR3 nucleotides read TGCGCCAGCAGCTTGGGTCTAGCCTATGGCTACACCTTC. Translated: CASSLGLAYGYTF.

The chain carries TRBV6-5 and TRBJ2-1; 10 bases align to TRBD2. CDR3 length equals 14 residues. V lost 7 bases to trimming and J lost 8 bases; unmatched junction nucleotides: 8. Germline assignment: CDR1 MNHEY and CDR2 SVGAGI. In DNA, the CDR3 is TGTGCCAGCAAGCTAGGACTAGCGGTCGATGAGCAGTTCTTC. This sequence encodes CASKLGLAVDEQFF.

This chain links TRBV27 with TRBJ2-7; D is possibly TRBD1 (6 bases). The CDR3 runs to 13 residues. Trimming stripped 6 bases from V and 7 bases from J, with 16 bases between. CDR1 MNHEY and CDR2 SMNVEV come from the germline V gene (reference sequence). The CDR3 region is CASRDRASGEQYF. CDR3 sequence (DNA): TGTGCCAGCAGGGACAGAGCCTCGGGGGAGCAGTACTTC.

The J gene is TRBJ1-4, the V gene TRBV18; 7 nucleotides align to TRBD1. The junction had 6 bases not matched to a gene; V was cut back by 3 bases and J by 5 bases. The CDR3 sequence is 15 residues long. Germline-derived CDR1 and CDR2 are KGHSH and LQKENI. CDR3 nucleotides: TGTGCCAGCTCACCCCCCGGGACAGCAAATGAAAAACTGTTTTTT. This encodes CASSPPGTANEKLFF.

V gene TRBV7-2 combines with J gene TRBJ1-5; a possible D gene is TRBD1 (5 bases). Germline values: CDR1 SGHTA, CDR2 FQGNSA. This CDR3 contains 14 residues. V was pared by 4 bases and J by 9 bases, with 16 bases between. The CDR3 nucleotides read TGTGCCAGCAGCTGGGGGGGTATTCTTCGGCCCCAGCATTTT. This encodes CASSWGGILRPQHF.

The chain uses TRBV6-1 and TRBJ1-6, with TRBD1 matching 7 bases. Germline CDR1 and CDR2: MNHNS and SASEGT. This CDR3 has 16 amino acids. Trimming cost V 3 bases and J 1 base; bases outside gene matches: 3. The CDR3 region is CASSEAQGSYNSPLHF. CDR3 bases: TGTGCCAGCAGTGAGGCACAGGGGTCCTATAATTCACCCCTCCACTTT.

V and J are TRBV28 and TRBJ1-2; TRBD1 is a possible D gene (6 bases). The CDR3 totals 15 residues. Germline-derived CDR1 and CDR2 are MDHEN and SYDVKM. V was pared by 4 bases and J by 7 bases, with 19 bases between. The CDR3 sequence: CASSSPAGGPGGYTF. The CDR3 DNA reads TGTGCCAGCAGTTCCCCCGCCGGGGGGCCGGGTGGCTACACCTTC.

This clone was seen just once. The chain recombines TRBV4-1 with TRBJ2-7, with TRBD1 identical over 10 bases. Germline loops: CDR1 MGHRA, CDR2 YSYEKL. V shed 1 base, J shed 1 base, and the junction held 7 bases outside the gene matches. The CDR3 consists of 17 residues. DNA of the CDR3: TGCGCCAGCAGCCAAGGAGACGGGACAGGGGTTTCCTACGAGCAGTACTTC. It codes for CASSQGDGTGVSYEQYF.

The chain links TRBV14 to TRBJ1-1; TRBD1 is a possible D gene (5 bases). The CDR3 sequence is 14 residues long. Germline V gene lookup returns CDR1 SGHDN and CDR2 FVKESK. V was trimmed by 5 bases and J by 11 bases, leaving 21 bases between them. CDR3 in DNA: TGTGCCAGCAGCTCCTTAGGGGTGCCTGAAGGGGCTTTCTTT. It codes for CASSSLGVPEGAFF. The whole variable domain, remainder taken from reference TRBV14 and TRBJ1-1, is EAGVTQFPSHSVIEKGQTVTLRCDPISGHDNLYWYRRVMGKEIKFLLHFVKESKQDESGMPNNRFLAERTGGTYSTLKVQPAELEDSGVYFCASSSLGVPEGAFFGQGTRLTVV.

The chain combines TRBV19 with TRBJ2-6, with 10 bases lining up with TRBD1. Losses at the gene ends were 5 bases for V and 2 bases for J; bases not matched to a gene: 3. CDR3 length: 16 amino acids. CDR1 and CDR2 (germline): LNHDA, SQIVND (reference sequence). The DNA for the CDR3 is TGTGCCAGTAGTCCCGGGACAGGGGCTGGGGCCAACGTCCTGACTTTC. This encodes CASSPGTGAGANVLTF.

This clone was counted a single time. The gene calls are TRBV19 and TRBJ1-5; D gene ambiguous. The germline CDR1 and CDR2 sequences are LNHDA and SQIVND (reference sequence). The CDR3 is made up of 14 amino acids. V dropped 10 bases and J dropped 5 bases, with 18 bases sitting between them. CDR3 sequence: CATQETGSHQPQHF. The DNA for the CDR3 is TGTGCCACCCAAGAGACGGGGTCCCATCAGCCCCAGCATTTT.

The genes are TRBV29-1 and TRBJ2-3; D remains ambiguous. Trimming took off 1 base at V and 0 bases at J, with 11 bases between the two ends. Germline V gene lookup returns CDR1 SQVTM and CDR2 ANQGSEA. CDR3 length equals 15 residues. The CDR3 region is CSVEARGGSTDTQYF. The CDR3 bases are TGCAGCGTTGAAGCCCGTGGCGGAAGCACAGATACGCAGTATTTT.

The CDR3 coding sequence is TGTGCCAGCAGCTCGGGGGGGCAAGATACGCAGTATTTT. As protein: CASSSGGQDTQYF. The chain links TRBV7-2 to TRBJ2-3; TRBD2 aligns across 8 bases. V lost 4 bases to trimming and J lost 5 bases; unmatched junction nucleotides: 2. The germline gives CDR1 SGHTA, CDR2 FQGNSA. This CDR3 is built from 13 residues.

The chain joins TRBV18 to TRBJ1-2; a possible D gene is TRBD1 (5 bases). This CDR3 spans 16 amino acids. CDR1 KGHSH and CDR2 LQKENI come from the germline V gene. The ends were cut back, 3 bases at V and 3 bases at J, with 17 bases in the middle. DNA of the CDR3: TGTGCCAGCTCACCCTCGACAGTAGCCCCCGACTATGGCTACACCTTC. The encoded protein is CASSPSTVAPDYGYTF.

This sequence joins TRBV28 and TRBJ1-5, with TRBD1 matching over 10 bases. The CDR3 loop spans 15 amino acids. The junction had 4 bases not matched to a gene; V was cut back by 1 base and J by 7 bases. Looked up from germline, CDR1 is MDHEN and CDR2 is SYDVKM. The CDR3: CASSLSGDRGQPQHF. As DNA, the CDR3 is TGTGCCAGCAGTTTATCAGGGGACAGGGGACAGCCCCAGCATTTT.

This sequence joins TRBV28 and TRBJ2-5; D is perhaps TRBD2 (6 bases). Germline lookup yields CDR1 MDHEN and CDR2 SYDVKM. The V gene lost 6 bases and the J gene lost 4 bases, with 15 bases spanning the gap. The CDR3 totals 14 residues. CDR3 DNA sequence: TGTGCCAGCAGCCCCGGGTCAGCGGGAGAGACCCAGTACTTC. This codes for CASSPGSAGETQYF.

The chain employs TRBV19 and TRBJ1-2; D is perhaps TRBD1 (6 bases). The CDR3 length is 14 residues. V was pared by 6 bases and J by 3 bases, with 14 bases between. Germline CDR1 LNHDA, CDR2 SQIVND (reference sequence). The CDR3 coding sequence is TGTGCCAGTAGACTGCGACAGGACGACTATGGCTACACCTTC. As protein: CASRLRQDDYGYTF.

The gene calls are TRBV24-1 and TRBJ2-1, with D uncertain. V gave up 3 bases and J gave up 0 bases, with 11 bases separating them. The CDR3 is made up of 16 amino acids. Germline values: CDR1 KGHDR, CDR2 SFDVKD. Here the CDR3 reads CATSDPLQSSYNEQFF. In nucleotides, the CDR3 is TGTGCCACCAGTGATCCTTTACAGAGCTCCTACAATGAGCAGTTCTTC.

The rearrangement joins TRBV6-5 to TRBJ1-2; 10 nucleotides agree with TRBD1. This CDR3 has 14 amino acids. The V gene's germline CDR1 is MNHEY and CDR2 SVGAGI. Germline trimming cut 4 bases from V and 6 bases from J; bases unmatched to any gene: 5. The CDR3 DNA reads TGTGCCAGCAGTTCGCGGGACAGGGGCCATGGCTACACCTTC. This gives the protein CASSSRDRGHGYTF.

This chain links TRBV18 with TRBJ2-5, with D perhaps matching TRBD1 (6 bases). The CDR3 has 13 amino acids. Trimming pared 0 bases from V and 5 bases from J, leaving 7 bases between. Germline V gene lookup returns CDR1 KGHSH and CDR2 LQKENI. The CDR3 sequence is CASSPPTGETQYF. The CDR3 region has the DNA TGTGCCAGCTCACCACCGACAGGCGAGACCCAGTACTTC.

The V call is TRBV6-5, the J call TRBJ2-1; 9 positions match TRBD2. V shed 6 bases and J 7 bases; nucleotides not matched to a gene: 10. The CDR3 is 15 amino acids. CDR1 is MNHEY and CDR2 is SVGAGI in the germline V gene. CDR3 nucleotide sequence: TGTGCCAGCAGCCTTGGAGGCGGGGGGGTAAATGAGCAGTTCTTC. It encodes CASSLGGGGVNEQFF.

This chain joins TRBV6-5 and TRBJ1-1, with D perhaps matching TRBD1 (5 bases). CDR1 and CDR2 from the germline V gene are MNHEY and SVGAGI. The V and J ends lost 4 bases and 1 base respectively, with 13 bases between them. The CDR3 extends over 15 amino acids. CDR3 residues: CASSWSGLGNTEAFF. The CDR3 DNA reads as TGTGCCAGCAGTTGGTCAGGGTTGGGGAACACTGAAGCTTTCTTT.

J is TRBJ2-4 and V is TRBV28, with TRBD1 matching over 8 bases. The V gene end was trimmed by 4 bases and the J gene end by 8 bases; junction bases not matched to a gene: 16. The CDR3 spans 17 residues. Germline CDR1 reads MDHEN; CDR2 reads SYDVKM. CDR3 coding DNA: TGTGCCAGCAGTTCCCAGTGGATAGGACAGGGCAGGGACATTCAGTACTTC. Its protein product is CASSSQWIGQGRDIQYF.

This clone is a singleton in its sample. This chain links TRBV15 with TRBJ2-2; weak D call: TRBD2 (7 bases). Looked up from germline, CDR1 is LNHNV and CDR2 is YYDKDF (reference sequence). This CDR3 has 13 amino acids. V was clipped by 9 bases and J by 7 bases, with 15 bases between them. The CDR3 reads CATARGGSGELFF. Written as DNA, the CDR3 is TGTGCCACAGCACGCGGGGGCAGCGGGGAGCTGTTTTTT. The full variable domain, in which reference TRBV15 and TRBJ2-2 provide the parts outside the CDR3, is DAMVIQNPRYQVTQFGKPVTLSCSQTLNHNVMYWYQQKSSQAPKLLFHYYDKDFNNEADTPDNFQSRRPNTSFCFLDIRSPGLGDTAMYLCATARGGSGELFFGEGSRLTVL.

This rearrangement joins TRBV6-1 to TRBJ2-7; 10 bases are shared with TRBD1. The germline CDR1 and CDR2 sequences are MNHNS and SASEGT. With 5 bases clipped from V and 5 bases from J, the junction kept 6 bases outside the gene matches. The CDR3 extends over 14 amino acids. This chain's CDR3 is CASSPGGQGNEQYF. CDR3 nucleotides: TGTGCCAGCAGTCCAGGGGGACAGGGGAACGAGCAGTACTTC.

The count of this clone is one. This chain connects TRBV19 to TRBJ1-5; D might be TRBD1 (5 bases). CDR3 size: 13 residues. V lost 1 base and J lost 8, with 9 bases in between. Germline V gene sequence: CDR1 LNHDA, CDR2 SQIVND (reference sequence). In DNA form, the CDR3 reads TGTGCCAGTAGTATAGCAGGGCCAGAGCCCCAGCATTTT. It yields the protein CASSIAGPEPQHF.

This clone was recorded a few times. The chain recombines TRBV10-2 with TRBJ2-3; D remains ambiguous. V lost 6 bases and J 2 bases, leaving 15 bases between the germline ends. Germline V gene data show CDR1 as WSHSY and CDR2 as SAAADI. The CDR3 loop spans 15 amino acids. CDR3 sequence: CASRVLDSITDTQYF. CDR3 DNA sequence: TGCGCCAGCAGGGTCCTCGACTCTATCACAGATACGCAGTATTTT.

V is TRBV7-8 and J is TRBJ1-6; D ambiguous. Germline assignment: CDR1 SGHVS and CDR2 FQNEAQ. V was clipped by 2 bases and J by 0 bases, with 14 bases between them. The length of the CDR3 is 18 residues. As DNA, the CDR3 is TGTGCCAGCAGCTTACGTGGGCAGGCGAACTCCTATAATTCACCCCTCCACTTT. Translating gives CASSLRGQANSYNSPLHF.

In DNA, the CDR3 is TGTGCCAGCAGCCAAGAATGGAGGATTGGAGCTTTCTTT. As protein: CASSQEWRIGAFF. This chain joins TRBV14 and TRBJ1-1; D gene uncertain. This CDR3 is 13 amino acids long. Germline CDR1 reads SGHDN; CDR2 reads FVKESK. V was trimmed by 0 bases and J by 10 bases, leaving 12 bases between them.

The chain couples TRBV6-6 to TRBJ1-5; TRBD1 is a possible D gene (6 bases). V was cut by 6 bases and J by 5 bases, with 17 bases left in between. This CDR3 contains 15 residues. Per the germline V gene, CDR1 is MNHNY and CDR2 is SVGAGI (reference sequence). CDR3 residues: CASRDTGIFDQPQHF. As DNA, the CDR3 is TGTGCCAGCAGAGACACAGGGATTTTCGATCAGCCCCAGCATTTT.

This sequence joins TRBV5-1 and TRBJ2-1; 7 bases are a match to TRBD1. Trimming removed 4 bases from V and 1 base from J; junction bases left unmatched: 11. The V gene's germline CDR1 is SGHRS and CDR2 YFSETQ. The CDR3 has 17 residues. DNA for the CDR3: TGCGCCAGCAGCCCTAATGGACAGGATTGGTCCTACAATGAGCAGTTCTTC. Its translation: CASSPNGQDWSYNEQFF.